This T cell receptor beta chain was captured in a study of blood T cell repertoires in COVID-19. Study-wide background: There were acute and convalescent COVID-19 samples, and they came from the United States, Italy and Spain. The cDNA or gDNA used as material had been derived from T cells, B-cell-depleted T cells, or PBMCs.

Authors' processing steps: Cell counts per sample came from amplifying reference gene primers. Repertoires were generated with immunoSEQ multiplex PCR, while TCRdb's copy carries only in-frame clones and drops some. That table furnishes V, J and clone size, whereas the DNA furnished D and trimming. The sample records a few hundred thousand clones, roughly 90% being singletons. V was pared by 6 bases and J by 4 bases, with 5 bases of the junction left unmatched. CDR3 size: 14 residues. Germline assignment: CDR1 MGHDK and CDR2 SYGVNS. The sample was peripheral blood. This TCR derives from a man between 60 and 70 years old who had recovered from COVID-19. This rearrangement joins TRBV25-1 to TRBJ2-7, with TRBD1 matching over 11 bases. CDR3 nucleotide sequence: TGTGCCAGCAGAGGGACAGGGGGAGTTTACGAGCAGTACTTC. It encodes CASRGTGGVYEQYF.